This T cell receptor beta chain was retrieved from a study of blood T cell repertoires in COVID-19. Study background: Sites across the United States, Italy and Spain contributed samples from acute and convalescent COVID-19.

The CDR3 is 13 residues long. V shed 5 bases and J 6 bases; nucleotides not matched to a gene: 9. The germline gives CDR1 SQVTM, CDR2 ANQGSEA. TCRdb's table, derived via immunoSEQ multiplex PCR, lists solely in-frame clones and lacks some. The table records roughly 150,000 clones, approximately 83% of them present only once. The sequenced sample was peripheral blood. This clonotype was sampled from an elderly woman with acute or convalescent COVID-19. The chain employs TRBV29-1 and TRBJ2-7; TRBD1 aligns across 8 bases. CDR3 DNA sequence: TGCAGCGTTCTGCCAGGGGGCTACACCGAGCAGTACTTC. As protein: CSVLPGGYTEQYF.